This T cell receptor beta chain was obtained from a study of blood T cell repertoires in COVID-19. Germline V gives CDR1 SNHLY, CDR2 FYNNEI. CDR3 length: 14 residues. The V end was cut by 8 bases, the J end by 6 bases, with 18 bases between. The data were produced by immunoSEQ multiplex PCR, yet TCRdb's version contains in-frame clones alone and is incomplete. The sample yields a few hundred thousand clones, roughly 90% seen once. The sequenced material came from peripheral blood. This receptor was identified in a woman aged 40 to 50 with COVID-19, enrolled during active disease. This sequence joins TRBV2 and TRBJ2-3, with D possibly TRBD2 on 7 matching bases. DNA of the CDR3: TGTGCCAGCCGGACTAGTGGGGGGCCTGATACGCAGTATTTT. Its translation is CASRTSGGPDTQYF.